The 7 T cell receptor beta chains below come from one sample, sequenced in a study of T-cell reconstitution after alpha-beta-depleted transplantation in children. It was with unique molecular identifiers that the TCRbeta library was prepared. TCRdb reanalysed the PCR reads using MiXCR and keeps one entry per CDR3 protein. Of over 200,000 distinct CDR3 sequences listed, around 9.5% are singletons. The starting material was PBMCs from the stem cell graft donor, obtained from the stem cell graft. Source of these receptors: a human donor who donated a stem cell graft to a child with acute lymphoblastic leukemia.

The V gene is TRBV5-1, the J gene TRBJ1-1; D possibly corresponds to TRBD1 (5 bases). V was shortened by 1 base and J by 5 bases, with 12 bases between the two germline ends. The CDR3 has 14 residues. CDR1 and CDR2 (germline): SGHRS, YFSETQ. CDR3 DNA: TGCGCCAGCAGCTTGTTATCAGGGCGGACTGAAGCTTTCTTT. This gives the protein CASSLLSGRTEAFF.

The rearrangement links TRBV10-1 to TRBJ2-5; D is uncertain. CDR1 is WNHNN and CDR2 is SYGVQD in the germline V gene (reference sequence). Trimming removed 3 bases from V and 1 base from J, with 15 bases in between. The CDR3 runs to 16 residues. This CDR3 is CASSDASAVSQETQYF. CDR3 in DNA: TGCGCCAGCAGTGACGCCAGTGCGGTCTCCCAAGAGACCCAGTACTTC.

The V gene is TRBV4-2, the J gene TRBJ2-3; D possibly corresponds to TRBD2 (6 bases). This CDR3 comprises 19 residues. Per germline, CDR1 LGHNA and CDR2 YNFKEQ. V lost 0 bases and J lost 0, with 19 bases in between. The CDR3 sequence: CASSQEPPGWLASTDTQYF. The CDR3 DNA reads as TGTGCCAGCAGCCAAGAACCCCCCGGGTGGCTAGCGAGCACAGATACGCAGTATTTT.

This clonotype was picked up a small number of times. The genes are TRBV27 and TRBJ2-5, with 7 nucleotides matching TRBD1. The CDR3 loop spans 15 amino acids. CDR1 MNHEY and CDR2 SMNVEV come from the germline V gene (reference sequence). V was clipped by 5 bases and J by 3 bases; unmatched bases: 9. The CDR3 loop is CASSPNWDRKETQYF. CDR3 DNA sequence: TGTGCCAGCAGTCCGAACTGGGACAGAAAAGAGACCCAGTACTTC.

This clonotype was detected ten times or more. The CDR3 loop is CASSLPTNTGELFF. As DNA, the CDR3 is TGCGCCAGCAGCTTGCCCACGAACACCGGGGAGCTGTTTTTT. V and J are TRBV5-1 and TRBJ2-2; D ambiguous. Trimming removed 1 base at V and 0 bases at J, with 4 bases between. Germline V CDR1 and CDR2: SGHRS, YFSETQ. The CDR3 covers 14 residues.

The rearrangement uses TRBV15 and TRBJ1-5; no reliable D call. The CDR3 is 15 amino acids. V was pared by 0 bases and J by 0 bases, with 6 bases between. In germline, CDR1 is LNHNV, CDR2 YYDKDF (reference sequence). Here the CDR3 DNA reads TGTGCCACCAGCAGAGATGGGGTTAGCAATCAGCCCCAGCATTTT. Amino acids: CATSRDGVSNQPQHF.

This clonotype was detected only once. A read error is possible here, since a much larger clone lies one base away. The CDR3 does not close with the conserved phenylalanine or tryptophan, likely indicating a read error. The chain has TRBV3-1 and TRBJ2-7, with a possible D match to TRBD2 (6 bases). This CDR3 is built from 16 residues. Germline loops: CDR1 LGHDT, CDR2 YNNKEL (reference sequence). V was shortened by 5 bases and J by 2 bases, with 19 bases between the two germline ends. CDR3: CASSYQAGPSPYEQYS. CDR3 DNA sequence: TGTGCCAGCAGCTACCAAGCGGGTCCGAGCCCCTACGAGCAGTACTCC.